This TCR beta chain was documented in a study of blood T cell repertoires in COVID-19. Study-level background: The United States, Italy and Spain supplied acute and convalescent COVID-19 samples. PBMCs, B-cell-depleted T cells, or T cells provided the cDNA or gDNA that made up the material.

Authors' data handling: Quantification of nucleated cells was approximated via reference gene primer amplification. Produced via immunoSEQ multiplex PCR; TCRdb's table is partial and in-frame only. V, J and clone size are taken as reported in that table, and D and trimming were inferred from the DNA itself. The repertoire has around 95,000 clones, more than 75% of them found once; the top ten carry approximately 7%. Germline-derived CDR1 and CDR2 are MRHNA and SNTAGT. J gave up 4 bases and V 3 bases, and 4 bases lay outside the gene matches. This CDR3 has 14 amino acids. This clonotype was sampled from a man younger than 45 in a cohort sampled during active COVID-19. The chain joins TRBV6-4 to TRBJ1-1, with 8 positions matching TRBD1. The sample was peripheral blood. This chain's CDR3 is CASSEYQGATEAFF. CDR3 nucleotide sequence: TGTGCCAGCAGTGAGTATCAGGGGGCCACTGAAGCTTTCTTT.